This T cell receptor beta chain was captured in a study of blood T cell repertoires in COVID-19. As for the study in general: Samples representing acute and convalescent COVID-19 were sourced from the United States, Italy and Spain. From T cells, B-cell-depleted T cells, or PBMCs came the material, which was cDNA or gDNA.

A COVID-19 case was met by exposed participants within 2 weeks before study entry. Per the original data handling: Amplification with reference gene primers provided the estimates of nucleated cell counts. Measured with immunoSEQ multiplex PCR; TCRdb has only the in-frame clones, and not every one. D and trimming come from the DNA, and the V and J calls and clone size come from that table. The sample yields more than 300,000 clones, 80% to 95% seen once. This CDR3 comprises 17 residues. Losses at the gene ends were 4 bases for V and 0 bases for J; bases not matched to a gene: 9. The germline V gene encodes CDR1 LNHDA and CDR2 SQIVND (reference sequence).

The sequence was obtained from a woman in her thirties or forties who had been exposed to COVID-19. The J gene is TRBJ1-1, the V gene TRBV19, with 9 bases aligning to TRBD1. The sample was PBMCs or T cells enriched from blood (not recorded which). CDR3 amino acids: CASSRGQGRGMNTEAFF. CDR3 in DNA: TGTGCCAGTAGTAGGGGACAGGGAAGGGGGATGAACACTGAAGCTTTCTTT.